This is a list of T cell receptor beta chains from one sample in a study of immune heterogeneity within non-small cell lung tumors. TCRdb passed the multiplex PCR reads through MiXCR, listing each CDR3 protein once. In the table there are roughly 14,000 distinct CDR3 sequences, around 27% of which are singletons. Specimen: lung tumor tissue. The receptors originated from a man aged 40-50 years with non-small cell lung cancer. CDR3s include the opening cysteine and the closing phenylalanine or tryptophan. The D gene is left open where the match is weak. Expanded clones get a size class; other rows say once, few or many, or leave the size out.

size: medium-sized
V: TRBV20-1
D: TRBD2
J: TRBJ2-7
CDR3: CSAAGTSGSLGEQYF
DNA: TGCAGTGCAGCCGGGACTAGCGGGAGCTTGGGTGAGCAGTACTTC

size: medium-sized
V: TRBV27
D: .
J: TRBJ2-2
CDR3: CASSPRWGGEELFF
DNA: TGTGCCAGCAGTCCCCGGTGGGGGGGCGAGGAGCTGTTTTTT

size: many
V: TRBV19
D: .
J: TRBJ1-3
CDR3: CASDARGGAGNTIYF
DNA: TGTGCCAGTGACGCCCGAGGTGGAGCTGGAAACACCATATATTTT

size: .
V: TRBV5-1
D: .
J: TRBJ2-1
CDR3: CASSYAYNEQFF
DNA: TGCGCCAGCAGTTATGCGTATAATGAGCAGTTCTTC

size: many
V: TRBV20-1
D: TRBD2
J: TRBJ2-1
CDR3: CSAWTSRGTEQFF
DNA: TGCAGTGCCTGGACTAGCCGGGGAACTGAGCAGTTCTTC

size: .
V: TRBV4-3
D: TRBD2
J: TRBJ2-2
CDR3: CASNQGWLAGDSNTGELVF
DNA: TGCGCCAGCAACCAAGGATGGCTAGCGGGGGACTCGAACACCGGGGAGCTGGTTTTT

size: many
V: TRBV29-1
D: TRBD2
J: TRBJ2-1
CDR3: CSVGTSGVYNEQFF
DNA: TGCAGCGTTGGGACTAGCGGAGTCTACAATGAGCAGTTCTTC

size: few
V: TRBV5-8
D: TRBD2
J: TRBJ2-3
CDR3: CASSFAGGKDTQYF
DNA: TGTGCCAGCAGCTTCGCGGGAGGAAAAGATACGCAGTATTTT

size: many
V: TRBV24-1
D: .
J: TRBJ1-5
CDR3: CATSDSGDWQPQHF
DNA: TGTGCCACCAGTGATTCAGGGGATTGGCAGCCCCAGCATTTT

size: medium-sized
V: TRBV6-1
D: .
J: TRBJ2-7
CDR3: CASSETQGPYEQYF
DNA: TGTGCCAGCAGTGAAACCCAGGGACCCTACGAGCAGTACTTC

size: .
V: TRBV11-3
D: .
J: TRBJ1-6
CDR3: CASSLGPTQSPLNF
DNA: TGTGCCAGCAGCTTGGGCCCTACCCAATCACCCCTCAACTTT

size: medium-sized
V: TRBV27
D: .
J: TRBJ2-1
CDR3: CASRRSGGNEQFF
DNA: TGTGCCAGCAGGCGAAGTGGAGGCAATGAGCAGTTCTTC

size: medium-sized
V: TRBV19
D: TRBD1
J: TRBJ1-5
CDR3: CATKGGTGVSSNQPQHF
DNA: TGTGCCACCAAGGGGGGGACAGGGGTTTCCAGCAATCAGCCCCAGCATTTT

size: .
V: TRBV11-3
D: .
J: TRBJ2-3
CDR3: CASSSQPPDTQYF
DNA: TGTGCCAGCAGCTCTCAACCCCCAGATACGCAGTATTTT

size: medium-sized
V: TRBV27
D: TRBD1
J: TRBJ2-3
CDR3: CASSRTGVDTQYF
DNA: TGTGCCAGCAGTAGGACAGGGGTAGATACGCAGTATTTT

size: many
V: TRBV9
D: .
J: TRBJ1-4
CDR3: CASSFQGRANEKLFF
DNA: TGTGCCAGCAGCTTCCAGGGTCGGGCTAATGAAAAACTGTTTTTT

size: many
V: TRBV12-3/TRBV12-4
D: TRBD1
J: TRBJ2-6
CDR3: CASRRGGTAGANVLTF
DNA: TGTGCCAGCAGGCGAGGGGGCACAGCTGGGGCCAACGTCCTGACTTTC

size: few
V: TRBV5-1
D: TRBD2
J: TRBJ2-7
CDR3: CASSWGLAGGGVDEQYF
DNA: TGCGCCAGCAGCTGGGGACTAGCGGGAGGGGGGGTGGACGAGCAGTACTTC

size: few
V: TRBV18
D: .
J: TRBJ1-1
CDR3: CASESGTRNTEAFF
DNA: TGTGCCAGCGAATCCGGGACAAGGAACACTGAAGCTTTCTTT

size: many
V: TRBV6-1
D: .
J: TRBJ1-1
CDR3: CASTYVGGGSEAFF
DNA: TGTGCCAGCACTTACGTGGGGGGTGGCTCTGAAGCTTTCTTT

size: few
V: TRBV15
D: TRBD1
J: TRBJ2-1
CDR3: CATSRDGTGGNEQFF
DNA: TGTGCCACCAGCAGAGATGGGACAGGGGGCAATGAGCAGTTCTTC

size: medium-sized
V: TRBV5-5
D: TRBD2
J: TRBJ2-7
CDR3: CASSLAPSGSSYEQYF
DNA: TGTGCCAGCAGCTTGGCCCCTAGCGGGAGCTCCTACGAGCAGTACTTC

size: many
V: TRBV20-1
D: .
J: TRBJ1-1
CDR3: CSARDLGKGDTEAFF
DNA: TGCAGTGCTAGAGATCTTGGGAAGGGGGACACTGAAGCTTTCTTT

size: .
V: TRBV6-1
D: TRBD2
J: TRBJ2-2
CDR3: CASSDGEGRHQHRGAVF
DNA: TGTGCCAGCAGTGATGGGGAGGGCAGACACCAACACCGGGGAGCTGTTTTT

size: medium-sized
V: TRBV7-8
D: .
J: TRBJ1-3
CDR3: CASYPGGSGNTIYF
DNA: TGTGCTAGTTACCCTGGGGGCTCTGGAAACACCATATATTTT

size: few
V: TRBV3-1
D: .
J: TRBJ2-6
CDR3: CASTETLGANVLTF
DNA: TGTGCCAGCACCGAGACGTTAGGGGCCAACGTCCTGACTTTC

size: many
V: TRBV30
D: TRBD1
J: TRBJ2-5
CDR3: CAWRTGGSETQYF
DNA: TGTGCCTGGAGGACAGGGGGCAGTGAGACCCAGTACTTC

size: medium-sized
V: TRBV27
D: .
J: TRBJ2-7
CDR3: CASSFRQALTYEQYF
DNA: TGTGCCAGCAGTTTCCGACAGGCCTTAACCTACGAGCAGTACTTC

size: many
V: TRBV11-2
D: TRBD2
J: TRBJ2-3
CDR3: CASTRLFGTTTDTQYF
DNA: TGTGCCAGCACCCGTCTTTTTGGGACTACCACAGATACGCAGTATTTT

size: many
V: TRBV6-1
D: .
J: TRBJ1-2
CDR3: CASSVRPADYGYTF
DNA: TGTGCCAGCAGTGTACGACCGGCGGACTATGGCTACACCTTC

size: medium-sized
V: TRBV7-2
D: TRBD1
J: TRBJ2-7
CDR3: CASSTGTGVTYEQYF
DNA: TGTGCCAGCAGTACCGGGACAGGGGTTACCTACGAGCAGTACTTC

size: many
V: TRBV7-9
D: .
J: TRBJ2-7
CDR3: CASSLTLTYEQYF
DNA: TGTGCCAGCAGCTTAACCCTAACCTACGAGCAGTACTTC

size: .
V: TRBV24-1
D: TRBD2
J: TRBJ2-5
CDR3: CATSDIAGGPQETQYF
DNA: TGTGCCACCAGTGACATAGCGGGAGGGCCGCAAGAGACCCAGTACTTC

size: few
V: TRBV7-9
D: TRBD1
J: TRBJ2-3
CDR3: CASSLAVQGERDTQYF
DNA: TGTGCCAGCAGCTTAGCGGTACAGGGGGAACGGGATACGCAGTATTTT

size: few
V: TRBV20-1
D: .
J: TRBJ2-5
CDR3: CSAPLQETQYF
DNA: TGCAGTGCTCCCCTTCAAGAGACCCAGTACTTC

size: medium-sized
V: TRBV20-1
D: .
J: TRBJ1-2
CDR3: CSARDLEESSYGYTF
DNA: TGCAGTGCTAGAGATCTCGAGGAGTCTTCGTATGGCTACACCTTC

size: medium-sized
V: TRBV29-1
D: .
J: TRBJ2-7
CDR3: CSVGSGGTNYEQYF
DNA: TGCAGCGTTGGGTCGGGCGGGACGAATTACGAGCAGTACTTC

size: many
V: TRBV12-3/TRBV12-4
D: TRBD1
J: TRBJ1-4
CDR3: CASSSSGTGVKLFF
DNA: TGTGCCAGCAGTTCCTCCGGGACAGGGGTAAAACTGTTTTTT

size: many
V: TRBV5-1
D: .
J: TRBJ2-7
CDR3: CASSLVGGRYEQYF
DNA: TGCGCCAGCAGCTTGGTTGGGGGGAGGTACGAGCAGTACTTC

size: many
V: TRBV20-1
D: .
J: TRBJ2-7
CDR3: CSAAGRGQYEQYF
DNA: TGCAGTGCCGCTGGACGCGGACAGTACGAGCAGTACTTC

size: .
V: TRBV11-3
D: .
J: TRBJ2-7
CDR3: CAISLDVGGNYEQYF
DNA: TGTGCCATCAGCTTAGATGTGGGAGGAAACTACGAGCAGTACTTC

size: medium-sized
V: TRBV30
D: .
J: TRBJ2-7
CDR3: CAWSVRGRAYEQYF
DNA: TGTGCCTGGAGTGTAAGGGGGAGGGCCTACGAGCAGTACTTC

size: medium-sized
V: TRBV10-1
D: TRBD2
J: TRBJ2-2
CDR3: CASSDGGSGTGELFF
DNA: TGCGCCAGCAGTGACGGCGGGAGCGGGACCGGGGAGCTGTTTTTT

size: many
V: TRBV11-2
D: TRBD2
J: TRBJ2-2
CDR3: CASSFSSGRNTGELFF
DNA: TGTGCCAGCAGCTTCTCTAGCGGGCGAAACACCGGGGAGCTGTTTTTT

size: .
V: TRBV27
D: TRBD2
J: TRBJ2-4
CDR3: CAGSLSGTSGSNIQYF
DNA: TGTGCCGGCAGTCTCTCCGGGACTAGCGGGTCTAACATTCAGTACTTC

size: medium-sized
V: TRBV5-5
D: TRBD1
J: TRBJ1-2
CDR3: CASSLDDRVAYGYTF
DNA: TGTGCCAGCAGCTTGGACGACAGGGTCGCCTATGGCTACACCTTC